In this sample, the clone carrying this T cell receptor (beta chain) turned up a few times. The record originates from a study of T cells after yellow fever vaccination. Overall study context: The authors prepared low-cell-number fractions using SMART-Seq v4 Ultra Low Input.

Trimming cost V 3 bases and J 0 bases; bases outside gene matches: 6. The CDR3 is 17 amino acids. CDR1 is MNHEY, CDR2 SMNVEV, per germline (reference sequence). One entry per CDR3 protein results from TCRdb running MiXCR on the 5' RACE reads. The top ten hold roughly 24% of the sample, which has 300,000 or so distinct CDR3 sequences, roughly 4% seen once. The TCR originated in a man aged 18 to 30 who received the YFV17D yellow fever vaccine. The sequences come from PBMCs, collected 5 days after the yellow fever booster vaccination. The V gene is TRBV27, the J gene TRBJ2-1; 9 positions agree with TRBD2. CDR3 sequence reads: CASSLWASGVSYNEQFF. DNA of the CDR3: TGTGCCAGCAGTTTGTGGGCTAGCGGGGTCTCCTACAATGAGCAGTTCTTC.